These 20 T cell receptor beta chains were all obtained from the same sample, sequenced in a study of T cells after posttransplantation cyclophosphamide (dated by TCRdb to the mid-2010s). The protocol used for the library was the immunoSEQ multiplex PCR assay. The clones in this table, taken by TCRdb from immuneACCESS, are in-frame only. Not every clone is retained; where verified, under half of the shortfall comes from an unresolved V gene, and the cause of the rest is unknown. Across this sample there are about 6,400 clones, with 95% to 98% seen only once. Together, the top ten hold about 0.47% of the sample. Sequenced sample: naive CD8+ T cells sorted from PBMCs. These receptors were collected from a woman aged 25 to 39 in good health and a related stem cell transplant donor.

The chain combines TRBV7-9 with TRBJ2-3; 9 bases line up with TRBD1. The CDR3 runs to 17 residues. Germline V gives CDR1 SEHNR, CDR2 FQNEAQ (reference sequence). The V gene end was trimmed by 7 bases and the J gene end by 0 bases; junction bases not matched to a gene: 11. CDR3: CASTPPRTGASTDTQYF. Written as DNA, the CDR3 is TGTGCCAGCACCCCTCCCCGGACAGGGGCAAGCACAGATACGCAGTATTTT.

The chain has TRBV4-3 and TRBJ1-3; no clear D. CDR3 length equals 16 residues. Germline assignment: CDR1 LGHNA and CDR2 YSLEER. Trimming took 0 bases from V and 4 from J, leaving 13 bases between them. CDR3 residues: CASSQDTARGGNTIYF. The CDR3 nucleotides read TGCGCCAGCAGCCAAGATACGGCCCGAGGAGGAAACACCATATATTTT.

This chain links TRBV5-4 with TRBJ1-1; D may be TRBD1 (5 bases). Germline-derived CDR1 and CDR2 are SGHNT and YYREEE (reference sequence). CDR3 length: 15 residues. Trimming shortened V by 0 bases and J by 4 bases, and 13 bases separated the two germline ends. In DNA, the CDR3 is TGTGCCAGCAGCTTGGAGTCAGGGAAGGGCACTGAAGCTTTCTTT. It yields the protein CASSLESGKGTEAFF. The full variable domain, completed using reference TRBV5-4 and TRBJ1-1, is ETGVTQSPTHLIKTRGQQVTLRCSSQSGHNTVSWYQQALGQGPQFIFQYYREEENGRGNFPPRFSGLQFPNYSSELNVNALELDDSALYLCASSLESGKGTEAFFGQGTRLTVV.

The rearrangement joins TRBV12-5 to TRBJ2-1, with 10 bases lining up with TRBD2. The V gene end was trimmed by 2 bases and the J gene end by 8 bases; junction bases not matched to a gene: 12. The CDR3 runs to 17 residues. Germline loops: CDR1 LGHNT, CDR2 FRNRAP. CDR3 in amino acids: CASGLPKRGGPGHEQFF. Written as DNA, the CDR3 is TGTGCTAGTGGTTTGCCAAAGCGGGGGGGTCCGGGCCATGAGCAGTTCTTC.

This chain connects TRBV19 to TRBJ1-5; D gene unclear. The length of the CDR3 is 15 residues. The germline V and J ends were trimmed by 3 bases and 4 bases, with 13 bases remaining between them. Germline assignment: CDR1 LNHDA and CDR2 SQIVND (reference sequence). CDR3 sequence (DNA): TGTGCCAGTAGTATGGCAGCGGGCATTAATCAGCCCCAGCATTTT. Translation: CASSMAAGINQPQHF.

This clone came up once. The rearrangement uses TRBV29-1 and TRBJ1-2, with 9 bases matching TRBD1. V was clipped by 7 bases and J by 7 bases; unmatched bases: 7. Germline V gene lookup returns CDR1 SQVTM and CDR2 ANQGSEA. The CDR3 is 12 residues long. This CDR3 reads CSAPGQGGGYTF. The CDR3 nucleotides read TGCAGCGCACCGGGACAGGGCGGTGGCTACACCTTC.

This clone was found once. J is TRBJ2-2 and V is TRBV6-6; D is unclear. The ends were cut back, 0 bases at V and 3 bases at J, with 5 bases in the middle. The CDR3 loop spans 14 amino acids. Germline CDR1 and CDR2: MNHNY and SVGAGI (reference sequence). The CDR3 loop reads CASSYSGDTGELFF. In nucleotides, the CDR3 is TGTGCCAGCAGTTACTCGGGCGACACCGGGGAGCTGTTTTTT.

The rearrangement joins TRBV2 to TRBJ1-5; D gene unclear. Germline-derived CDR1 and CDR2 are SNHLY and FYNNEI. This CDR3 is 11 amino acids long. The V end was cut by 6 bases, the J end by 12 bases, with 12 bases between. CDR3 residues: CASRARRSQHF. As DNA, the CDR3 is TGTGCCAGCAGAGCTAGGAGGAGCCAGCATTTT. The whole variable domain, remainder taken from reference TRBV2 and TRBJ1-5, is EPEVTQTPSHQVTQMGQEVILRCVPISNHLYFYWYRQILGQKVEFLVSFYNNEISEKSEIFDDQFSVERPDGSNFTLKIRSTKLEDSAMYFCASRARRSQHFGDGTRLSIL.

The chain combines TRBV29-1 with TRBJ1-1; 7 bases align to TRBD1. Unmatched junction bases numbered 5, after V lost 2 bases and J lost 2 bases. Germline CDR1 and CDR2: SQVTM and ANQGSEA. This CDR3 is built from 14 residues. CDR3 region: CSVERRGRNTEAFF. CDR3 in DNA: TGCAGCGTTGAAAGGAGGGGGCGCAACACTGAAGCTTTCTTT.

The rearrangement uses TRBV14 and TRBJ1-1; D is uncertain. V was clipped by 1 base and J by 0 bases, with 9 bases between them. The CDR3 runs 15 residues. Germline V gene sequence: CDR1 SGHDN, CDR2 FVKESK. CDR3 sequence reads: CASSQAGFMNTEAFF. The CDR3 coding sequence is TGTGCCAGCAGCCAAGCCGGGTTCATGAACACTGAAGCTTTCTTT.

This sequence joins TRBV4-3 and TRBJ1-3, with a tentative D call TRBD1 (5 bases). CDR1 and CDR2 from the germline V gene are LGHNA and YSLEER. This CDR3 has 16 residues. Trimming cost V 0 bases and J 2 bases, with 11 bases left between them. CDR3 nucleotides: TGCGCCAGCAGCCAAGATCGGGGAGGGGCTGGAAACACCATATATTTT. Encoded protein: CASSQDRGGAGNTIYF.

The chain carries TRBV7-9 and TRBJ2-5; 7 positions match TRBD2. The J call is in doubt because the DNA end fits TRBJ2-7 better. The CDR3 is made up of 15 amino acids. Germline CDR1 is SEHNR and CDR2 is FQNEAQ (reference sequence). For the CDR3, the DNA is TGTGCCAGCAGCTTAGTTGCGGGGGACGCCTACGAGCAGTACTTC. Translation: CASSLVAGDAYEQYF.

In this sample, this clone turned up once. The rearrangement links TRBV19 to TRBJ1-3, with 9 bases aligning to TRBD1. There are 18 residues in the CDR3. CDR1 and CDR2 from the germline V gene are LNHDA and SQIVND (reference sequence). V was clipped by 11 bases and J by 2 bases; unmatched bases: 19. The CDR3 sequence: CASNPGQGIFEAGNTIYF. For the CDR3, the DNA is TGTGCCTCAAATCCGGGACAGGGAATTTTTGAGGCTGGAAACACCATATATTTT.

This chain joins TRBV13 and TRBJ2-5; TRBD2 aligns across 9 bases. The V and J ends lost 4 bases and 9 bases, in that order; junction bases with no gene match: 12. Per the germline V gene, CDR1 is PRHDT and CDR2 is FYEKMQ (reference sequence). The CDR3 extends over 15 amino acids. CDR3 protein: CASSSIAGDPRAQYF. The CDR3 nucleotides are TGTGCCAGCAGCTCCATAGCGGGGGACCCCCGGGCCCAGTACTTC.

V and J are TRBV27 and TRBJ2-7, with 7 bases aligning to TRBD1. The CDR3 extends over 14 amino acids. Per the germline V gene, CDR1 is MNHEY and CDR2 is SMNVEV (reference sequence). The V gene end was trimmed by 7 bases and the J gene end by 2 bases; junction bases not matched to a gene: 8. The CDR3 DNA is TGTGCCAGCACCAAGAGGGGGCGAGCCTACGAGCAGTACTTC. Residues: CASTKRGRAYEQYF.

The chain combines TRBV27 with TRBJ1-2; 8 bases match TRBD1. CDR3 length: 15 amino acids. V shed 0 bases and J 8 bases; nucleotides not matched to a gene: 8. Germline V gene sequence: CDR1 MNHEY, CDR2 SMNVEV (reference sequence). CDR3 coding DNA: TGTGCCAGCAGTTTATCGCTACAGGGGGTTTGGGGCTACACCTTC. Translation gives CASSLSLQGVWGYTF.

The rearrangement joins TRBV7-8 to TRBJ2-7; TRBD2 might be the D (5 bases). Germline CDR1 reads SGHVS; CDR2 reads FQNEAQ. The CDR3 sequence is 15 residues long. Between the trimmed V and J ends, which lost 5 bases and 3 bases, there was a span of 17 bases. The CDR3 protein is CASSAPTRGSYEQYF. In nucleotides, the CDR3 is TGTGCCAGCAGCGCGCCCACTCGAGGGAGCTACGAGCAGTACTTC.

The chain combines TRBV13 with TRBJ2-7, with 8 positions matching TRBD2. Per germline, CDR1 PRHDT and CDR2 FYEKMQ (reference sequence). Trimming cost V 5 bases and J 6 bases; bases outside gene matches: 6. The CDR3 sequence is 13 residues long. CDR3 sequence: CASSQGLEAEQYF. CDR3 in DNA: TGTGCCAGCAGCCAGGGACTAGAGGCCGAGCAGTACTTC.

Only a few counts were recorded for this clone. This sequence joins TRBV6-5 and TRBJ2-5; 7 nucleotides align to TRBD2. CDR3 length: 13 amino acids. Germline CDR1 reads MNHEY; CDR2 reads SVGAGI. With 2 bases clipped from V and 9 bases from J, the junction kept 6 bases outside the gene matches. CDR3 nucleotide sequence: TGTGCCAGCAGTTACCCGGGAGGCGGCCCCCAGTACTTC. Its translation: CASSYPGGGPQYF.

Details on this clone: This specimen includes other DNA sequences encoding the same CDR3. The V and J genes are TRBV7-9 and TRBJ1-6, with 11 bases aligning to TRBD1. The CDR3 spans 14 residues. After removal of 4 bases from V and 13 bases from J, the junction contained 6 bases not matched to a gene. CDR1 SEHNR and CDR2 FQNEAQ come from the germline V gene (reference sequence). The CDR3 loop reads CASSSGQGDSPLHF. The DNA of the CDR3 is TGTGCCAGCAGCTCGGGACAGGGGGACTCCCCCCTCCACTTT.